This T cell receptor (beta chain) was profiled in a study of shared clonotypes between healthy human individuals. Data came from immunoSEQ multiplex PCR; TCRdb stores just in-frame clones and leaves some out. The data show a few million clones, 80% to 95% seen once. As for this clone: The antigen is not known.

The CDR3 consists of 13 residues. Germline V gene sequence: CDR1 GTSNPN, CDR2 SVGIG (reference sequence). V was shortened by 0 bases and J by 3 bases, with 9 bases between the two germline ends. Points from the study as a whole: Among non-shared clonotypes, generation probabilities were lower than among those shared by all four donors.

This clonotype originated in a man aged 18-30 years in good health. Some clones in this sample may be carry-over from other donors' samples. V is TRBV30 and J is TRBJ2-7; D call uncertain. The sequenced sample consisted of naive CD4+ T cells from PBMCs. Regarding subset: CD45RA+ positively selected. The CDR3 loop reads CAWSVGLGYEQYF. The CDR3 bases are TGTGCCTGGAGTGTAGGGTTGGGCTACGAGCAGTACTTC.